Sequencing of this TCR beta chain was carried out in a study of T cells expressing NK-cell markers. For the study at large: TCR beta repertoires came from sorted CD3+CD56+NKG2C+, CD3+CD56+NKG2C- and CD3+CD56-NKG2C+ T cells.

Remarks on this clonotype: The antigen remains unidentified.

TCRdb re-called the 5' RACE reads and catalogs CDR3 proteins one per entry, DNA excluded. Across about half a million distinct CDR3 sequences, the top ten clones capture over 1.3% of the sample. CDR3 length: 15 amino acids. Overall study results and limits: Top CD8+ clonotypes included the dominant CD3+CD56+NKG2C+ clonotypes in six donors. In several donors, dominant clonotypes made up about 25-60.1% of CD3+CD56-NKG2C+ cells.

This sequence joins TRBV12-3 or TRBV12-4 and TRBJ2-7; TCRdb selects TRBD1, and the lack of DNA leaves this call unchecked. The sequenced sample was blood T cells: a sorted CD56 or NKG2C T cell subset, CD4+ or CD8+ T cells, or bulk PBMC T cells (not recorded which). This receptor was identified in a woman between 45 and 65 years old in good health. The CDR3 protein is CASSLAGREFHEQYF.